A selection of T cell receptor beta chains follows, all from one sample in a study of blood T cells in healthy people across ages. TCRdb re-called the 5' RACE reads through MiXCR, storing one row per CDR3 protein. The sample carries approximately 850,000 distinct CDR3 sequences, more than 45% recorded once. The specimen sequenced was blood. These receptors all stem from a man aged 25 to 40 in good health. Each CDR3 is given with its conserved first and last residue. Fields, in order: V gene, D gene, clone size, J gene, CDR3 protein, CDR3 DNA. D genes are given only for firm matches. Clone size is shown for a subset of rows, as once, few, many or a class of expanded clone.

>TRBV20-1|-|-|TRBJ2-3
CSASSPGSTDTQYF
TGCAGTGCTTCGTCCCCTGGGAGCACAGATACGCAGTATTTT
>TRBV20-1|-|few|TRBJ2-7
CSASNPARSSYEQYF
TGCAGTGCTAGTAACCCCGCGAGGTCCTCCTACGAGCAGTACTTC
>TRBV29-1|TRBD2|-|TRBJ2-2
CSVATSAGELFF
TGCAGCGTAGCGACTAGCGCCGGGGAGCTGTTTTTT
>TRBV20-1|TRBD2|-|TRBJ2-3
CSAGAGELGDTQYF
TGCAGTGCTGGAGCGGGGGAATTGGGAGATACGCAGTATTTT
>TRBV7-9|TRBD1|-|TRBJ1-2
CASSFATGNFGGYTF
TGTGCCAGCAGCTTTGCGACAGGGAACTTTGGTGGCTACACCTTC
>TRBV12-3/TRBV12-4|TRBD2|-|TRBJ2-3
CASSLWRGSADTQYF
TGTGCCAGCAGTTTGTGGCGGGGGTCGGCAGATACGCAGTATTTT
>TRBV10-3|-|-|TRBJ2-7
CAIKAVLSYEQYF
TGTGCCATCAAGGCGGTACTTTCCTACGAGCAGTACTTC
>TRBV7-6|TRBD2|few|TRBJ2-3
CASSLAGTSASDTQYF
TGTGCCAGCAGCTTAGCTGGGACTAGCGCCTCAGATACGCAGTATTTT
>TRBV28|TRBD1|-|TRBJ2-3
CASSEGQVTDTQYF
TGTGCCAGCAGTGAAGGACAGGTCACAGATACGCAGTATTTT
>TRBV6-5|-|-|TRBJ2-3
CASSYSTGRDTQYF
TGTGCCAGCAGTTACTCGACGGGGAGGGATACGCAGTATTTT
>TRBV7-2|-|-|TRBJ2-7
CASSPKGRGRWSYEQYF
TGTGCCAGCAGTCCCAAAGGGCGGGGGCGCTGGTCCTACGAGCAGTACTTC
>TRBV12-3/TRBV12-4|-|-|TRBJ2-1
CASSFVGGWGRNEQFF
TGTGCCAGCAGTTTTGTGGGCGGTTGGGGGCGCAATGAGCAGTTCTTC
>TRBV28|-|once|TRBJ2-3
CASSLRDRPGIYTDTQYF
TGTGCCAGCAGTTTACGGGATCGGCCGGGGATTTACACAGATACGCAGTATTTT
>TRBV28|-|once|TRBJ2-7
CASRTLGPTSYEQYF
TGTGCCAGCAGGACCCTAGGGCCCACGTCGTACGAGCAGTACTTC
>TRBV7-2|-|-|TRBJ1-1
CASSFETGAMNTEAFF
TGTGCCAGCAGCTTTGAGACAGGAGCAATGAACACTGAAGCTTTCTTT
>TRBV10-3|-|-|TRBJ2-3
CAIRGDTGTQYF
TGTGCCATCAGGGGGGACACAGGTACGCAGTATTTT
>TRBV9|TRBD2|-|TRBJ2-5
CASSIVSGETQYF
TGTGCCAGCAGCATCGTTAGCGGGGAGACCCAGTACTTC
>TRBV20-1|TRBD2|-|TRBJ2-3
CSAAAGGGGDTQYF
TGCAGTGCTGCAGCGGGAGGAGGTGGAGATACGCAGTATTTT
>TRBV7-9|-|-|TRBJ1-2
CASSFDADFGYGYTF
TGTGCCAGCAGCTTTGATGCGGACTTCGGGTATGGCTACACCTTC
>TRBV7-2|TRBD2|few|TRBJ2-7
CASSLTLADSYEQYF
TGTGCCAGCAGCTTAACACTAGCGGACTCCTACGAGCAGTACTTC
>TRBV7-2|-|-|TRBJ2-4
CASSPEKNIQYF
TGTGCCAGCAGCCCAGAGAAAAACATTCAGTACTTC
>TRBV20-1|TRBD2|-|TRBJ2-4
CSASAPSVLTSGRDKNIQYF
TGCAGTGCTAGTGCCCCGTCCGTATTGACTAGCGGGAGGGACAAAAACATTCAGTACTTC
>TRBV20-1|TRBD1|-|TRBJ2-7
CSSMDRVDSYEQYF
TGCAGTTCGATGGACAGGGTGGATTCCTACGAGCAGTACTTC
>TRBV5-1|TRBD1|-|TRBJ2-7
CASSPQGNPYEQYF
TGCGCCAGCAGCCCACAGGGGAATCCCTACGAGCAGTACTTC
>TRBV27|-|-|TRBJ2-3
CASSLSIPLATTTDTQYF
TGTGCCAGCAGTTTATCCATCCCTTTAGCAACCACCACAGATACGCAGTATTTT
>TRBV7-2|-|-|TRBJ1-2
CASSPLRTANYGYTF
TGTGCCAGCAGCCCCCTGAGGACAGCTAACTATGGCTACACCTTC
>TRBV5-1|TRBD2|few|TRBJ2-7
CASSATSRYEQYF
TGCGCCAGCAGCGCGACTAGCAGATACGAGCAGTACTTC
>TRBV20-1|-|-|TRBJ2-1
CSPTQGNEQFF
TGCAGTCCGACCCAGGGGAATGAGCAGTTCTTC
>TRBV18|-|-|TRBJ2-7
CASSLTGATYEQYF
TGTGCCAGCTCACTGACAGGAGCTACCTACGAGCAGTACTTC
>TRBV20-1|TRBD1|-|TRBJ1-2
CSARRVAGGYGYTF
TGCAGTGCTAGAAGGGTGGCAGGGGGGTATGGCTACACCTTC
>TRBV6-5|TRBD1|-|TRBJ1-5
CASRGGTGNNQPQHF
TGTGCCAGCAGGGGCGGGACAGGCAACAATCAGCCCCAGCATTTT
>TRBV11-2|-|-|TRBJ2-4
CASSFRRAYF
TGTGCCAGCAGCTTTAGACGGGCGTACTTC
>TRBV9|TRBD2|-|TRBJ2-3
CASSVGPAGMGTDTQYF
TGTGCCAGCAGCGTAGGTCCAGCGGGAATGGGTACAGATACGCAGTATTTT
>TRBV20-1|-|-|TRBJ2-7
CSARIGITNYEQYF
TGCAGTGCTAGAATCGGGATCACGAACTACGAGCAGTACTTC
>TRBV20-1|TRBD1|-|TRBJ1-5
CSATTGPFQPQHF
TGCAGTGCCACGACAGGGCCCTTTCAGCCCCAGCATTTT
>TRBV20-1|-|-|TRBJ2-1
CSARDYSSSYNEQFF
TGCAGTGCTAGAGACTACTCGAGCTCCTACAATGAGCAGTTCTTC
>TRBV7-2|-|-|TRBJ1-2
CASSRLSGYGYTF
TGTGCCAGCAGCCGGTTAAGCGGCTATGGCTACACCTTC
>TRBV12-3/TRBV12-4|TRBD1|-|TRBJ1-1
CASSGGQGRTEAFF
TGTGCCAGCAGTGGGGGACAGGGGAGGACTGAAGCTTTCTTT
>TRBV2|-|-|TRBJ2-1
CASSELHPGDEQFF
TGTGCCAGCAGTGAACTCCATCCGGGGGATGAGCAGTTCTTC
>TRBV6-6|TRBD1|-|TRBJ2-1
CASSRRQGLGFF
TGTGCCAGCAGCCGCCGACAGGGTTTGGGGTTCTTC
>TRBV19|-|-|TRBJ2-5
CASSIVGQETQYF
TGTGCCAGTAGTATTGTGGGGCAAGAGACCCAGTACTTC
>TRBV6-1|-|once|TRBJ1-1
CASKSGFPAFF
TGTGCCAGCAAGTCCGGATTCCCGGCTTTCTTT
>TRBV12-3/TRBV12-4|-|few|TRBJ2-3
CASTLPGGWTDTQYF
TGTGCCAGCACCCTCCCAGGGGGGTGGACAGATACGCAGTATTTT
>TRBV6-5|TRBD1|once|TRBJ1-2
CASSQGQNGYTF
TGTGCCAGCAGCCAGGGACAGAATGGCTACACCTTC
>TRBV4-3|TRBD2|few|TRBJ2-3
CASSQDNSAGVADTQYF
TGCGCCAGCAGCCAAGATAACTCAGCGGGAGTGGCAGATACGCAGTATTTT
>TRBV24-1|TRBD2|-|TRBJ2-3
CATAGGSTDTQYF
TGTGCCACCGCGGGAGGCTCCACAGATACGCAGTATTTT
>TRBV7-2|-|-|TRBJ1-1
CASSKNLYEAFF
TGTGCCAGCAGCAAAAACTTATATGAAGCTTTCTTT
>TRBV7-8|-|-|TRBJ2-1
CASSFTLGRKQFF
TGTGCCAGCAGCTTTACGTTGGGCCGTAAGCAGTTCTTC
>TRBV4-3|TRBD2|few|TRBJ2-5
CASSQEGGDEQYF
TGCGCCAGCAGCCAAGAGGGAGGGGATGAGCAGTACTTC
>TRBV25-1|TRBD2|few|TRBJ2-3
CASSEGRLAGGSTDTQYF
TGTGCCAGCAGTGAGGGACGACTAGCGGGGGGGAGCACAGATACGCAGTATTTT
>TRBV29-1|-|few|TRBJ1-2
CSVGLGYNGYTF
TGCAGCGTTGGGTTGGGGTACAATGGCTACACCTTC
>TRBV10-3|-|-|TRBJ2-6
CAISESGTGANVLTF
TGTGCCATCAGTGAGTCGGGGACTGGGGCCAACGTCCTGACTTTC
>TRBV6-2/TRBV6-3|-|-|TRBJ1-2
CASSKAGTPSNYGYTF
TGTGCCAGCAGCAAAGCCGGGACACCAAGCAACTATGGCTACACCTTC
>TRBV4-2|TRBD2|-|TRBJ2-5
CASSQESSTSGGFLEAQYF
TGTGCCAGCAGCCAAGAATCCTCGACTAGCGGGGGGTTCTTGGAGGCCCAGTACTTC